The 12 T cell receptor beta chains in this list originate from one sample, sequenced in a study of T cell changes during pregnancy in multiple sclerosis. Clones were sequenced by immunoSEQ multiplex PCR, and TCRdb holds only the in-frame ones, with some missing. The top ten clones hold approximately 0.8% of a sample with around 97,000 clones, approximately 90% of them seen once. Specimen: peripheral blood, collected in the second trimester of pregnancy. These receptors were obtained from a female donor in good health, enrolled as a control in a pregnancy study.

Only one count was recorded for this clone. V is TRBV7-9 and J is TRBJ1-5; D remains ambiguous. The germline V and J ends were trimmed by 5 bases and 0 bases, with 8 bases remaining between them. The CDR3 runs 14 residues. Per the germline V gene, CDR1 is SEHNR and CDR2 is FQNEAQ (reference sequence). The CDR3 DNA is TGTGCCAGCAGCGGCATCTTTAGCAATCAGCCCCAGCATTTT. It translates to CASSGIFSNQPQHF.

In its sample, this clone was seen once. This chain joins TRBV5-6 and TRBJ2-7; 9 bases map to TRBD1. The CDR3 is 15 residues long. Germline loops: CDR1 SGHDT, CDR2 YYEEEE. V shed 5 bases, J shed 7 bases, and the junction held 13 bases outside the gene matches. CDR3: CASRASGTGREEQYF. CDR3 coding DNA: TGTGCCAGCAGAGCCTCCGGGACAGGGCGAGAGGAGCAGTACTTC.

The chain employs TRBV19 and TRBJ1-1, with 8 bases fitting TRBD1. Germline CDR1 reads LNHDA; CDR2 reads SQIVND (reference sequence). The CDR3 contains 14 residues. V lost 6 bases and J lost 1; bases outside the gene matches: 4. CDR3 sequence: CASRSDRENTEAFF. CDR3 coding DNA: TGTGCCAGTAGGTCGGACAGGGAGAACACTGAAGCTTTCTTT.

The chain recombines TRBV28 with TRBJ1-1, with unresolved D. Trimming cost V 6 bases and J 1 base, with 6 bases left between them. Germline CDR1 is MDHEN and CDR2 is SYDVKM. This CDR3 has 12 amino acids. The CDR3: CASRLQNTEAFF. CDR3 bases: TGTGCCAGCAGATTACAGAACACTGAAGCTTTCTTT.

The rearrangement joins TRBV5-1 to TRBJ1-4; D is uncertain. The germline CDR1 and CDR2 sequences are SGHRS and YFSETQ. This CDR3 is built from 15 residues. The V end was cut by 3 bases, the J end by 8 bases, with 17 bases between. The CDR3 loop reads CASSYGNKLPEKLFF. CDR3 in DNA: TGCGCCAGCAGCTACGGGAACAAGTTACCGGAAAAACTGTTTTTT.

The rearrangement joins TRBV9 to TRBJ2-1; TRBD2 agrees at 7 bases. The germline gives CDR1 SGDLS, CDR2 YYNGEE. Trimming cost V 4 bases and J 8 bases; bases outside gene matches: 24. The CDR3 is made up of 19 amino acids. As DNA, the CDR3 is TGTGCCAGCAGCCCCCACTTAGCGGGTCCTATTCCTAAAGGAGATGAGCAGTTCTTC. The encoded protein is CASSPHLAGPIPKGDEQFF.

The CDR3, as DNA: TGTGCCAGTAGGCCGGGACAGCCAAATCAGCCCCAGCATTTT. Encoded protein: CASRPGQPNQPQHF. The rearrangement uses TRBV19 and TRBJ1-5; TRBD1 matches 7 bases. The CDR3 contains 14 residues. Germline V gene lookup returns CDR1 LNHDA and CDR2 SQIVND (reference sequence). The trim removed 6 bases at V and 4 bases at J, leaving 6 bases unmatched.

The chain is built from TRBV19 and TRBJ1-5; the D gene is possibly TRBD1 (6 bases). Between the trimmed V and J ends, which lost 4 bases and 7 bases, there was a span of 11 bases. Looked up from germline, CDR1 is LNHDA and CDR2 is SQIVND (reference sequence). The CDR3 is 13 amino acids. CDR3: CASSKQGGQPQHF. DNA for the CDR3: TGTGCCAGTAGTAAACAGGGTGGGCAGCCCCAGCATTTT.

The rearrangement links TRBV7-2 to TRBJ1-4; tentative D call: TRBD1 (6 bases). Per germline, CDR1 SGHTA and CDR2 FQGNSA. The CDR3 contains 15 residues. The V gene lost 4 bases and the J gene lost 7 bases, with 16 bases spanning the gap. The CDR3 is CASSWGRGAGEKLFF. CDR3 bases: TGTGCCAGCAGCTGGGGGCGGGGGGCAGGTGAAAAACTGTTTTTT.

The rearrangement uses TRBV15 and TRBJ2-1; 7 nucleotides align to TRBD2. The CDR3 runs to 15 residues. The germline CDR1 and CDR2 sequences are LNHNV and YYDKDF (reference sequence). V trimming: 0 bases; J trimming: 4 bases; junction bases outside the gene matches: 3. The CDR3 coding sequence is TGTGCCACCAGCAGAGAAGGGACTACATACAATGAGCAGTTCTTC. Its translation: CATSREGTTYNEQFF.

The V gene is TRBV5-1, the J gene TRBJ1-6; 7 bases are a match to TRBD1. Germline-derived CDR1 and CDR2 are SGHRS and YFSETQ. This CDR3 is 14 amino acids long. V was clipped by 5 bases and J by 10 bases; unmatched bases: 9. The CDR3 bases are TGCGCCAGCAGTGACCAGGGGGTAAAATCACCCCTCCACTTT. Translating gives CASSDQGVKSPLHF.

The rearrangement uses TRBV29-1 and TRBJ2-1; 12 nucleotides align to TRBD2. This CDR3 is 13 amino acids long. The J segment lost 5 bases and the V segment lost 7 bases, leaving 3 bases of the junction unmatched. Per the germline V gene, CDR1 is SQVTM and CDR2 is ANQGSEA. The CDR3: CSGTSGRNNEQFF. The CDR3, as DNA: TGCAGCGGAACTAGCGGGAGGAACAATGAGCAGTTCTTC.